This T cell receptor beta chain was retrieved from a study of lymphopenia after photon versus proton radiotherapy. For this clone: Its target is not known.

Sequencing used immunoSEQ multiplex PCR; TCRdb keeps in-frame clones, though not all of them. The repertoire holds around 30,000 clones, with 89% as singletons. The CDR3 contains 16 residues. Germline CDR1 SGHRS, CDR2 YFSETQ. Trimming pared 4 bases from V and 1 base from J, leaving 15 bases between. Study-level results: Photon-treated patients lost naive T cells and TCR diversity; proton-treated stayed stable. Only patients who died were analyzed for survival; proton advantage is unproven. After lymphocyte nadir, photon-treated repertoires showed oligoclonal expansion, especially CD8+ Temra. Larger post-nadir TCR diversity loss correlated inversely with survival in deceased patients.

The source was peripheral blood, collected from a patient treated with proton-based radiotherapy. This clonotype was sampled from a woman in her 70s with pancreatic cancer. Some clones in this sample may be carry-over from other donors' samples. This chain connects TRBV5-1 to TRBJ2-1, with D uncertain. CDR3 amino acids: CASSLVVAASYNEQFF. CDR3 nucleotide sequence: TGCGCCAGCAGCCTCGTGGTGGCGGCTTCCTACAATGAGCAGTTCTTC. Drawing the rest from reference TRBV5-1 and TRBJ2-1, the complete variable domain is KAGVTQTPRYLIKTRGQQVTLSCSPISGHRSVSWYQQTPGQGLQFLFEYFSETQRNKGNFPGRFSGRQFSNSRSEMNVSTLELGDSALYLCASSLVVAASYNEQFFGPGTRLTVL.